The entry below describes one TCR beta chain. Its cognate antigen has yet to be identified. It has no much larger one-base neighbor in the sample; base qualities were not kept. The source of the sample is a study of shared clonotypes between healthy human individuals (dated by TCRdb to between 2020 and 2021). For context, the study as a whole: Three men and a couple of women, aged 18 to 49 years, made up the cohort. For each donor, three plates each were used for CD4 naive and CD4 memory, two plates were used for CD8 naive, and one plate was used for CD8 memory. Blood TCR repertoires of about 5 healthy adults were deeply sequenced to estimate repertoire size and the extent of clonotype sharing between individuals. To increase sequencing depth and limit assay-specific biases, TCR repertoire library preparation and sequencing were carried out by different laboratories using diverse techniques. Per donor, leukapheresis produced somewhere between about 0.8 and 9 billion PBMCs. What the study reported, not specific to this receptor: Rarefaction of sorted-subset datasets indicated incomplete sequencing despite the large sequencing depth. Clonotypes shared by all four sorted-subset donors showed higher generation probabilities than non-shared clonotypes. When a few donors were compared, the shared fraction of clonotypes was about 5% for naive CD4, 3.5% to 4% for naive CD8, 2.3% for memory CD4, and approximately 0.4% for memory CD8. Naive subsets generally had larger estimated clonotype richness than memory subsets. Because the study included only a small number of donors, the genetic and exposure-history diversity represented was limited. Sampling was restricted to blood, and TCR repertoires in tissue are likely to differ from TCR repertoires in blood. Pairwise subsampling led to the expectation that sequencing depth would affect the degree of clonotype sharing among donors.

TCR CDR3 regions were amplified from genomic DNA by multiplex PCR using the deep immunoSEQ assay. For each cell subset, the extracted genomic DNA was distributed evenly across all wells of several immunoSEQ 96-well plates, and each plate served as one replicate. Each replicate PCR for sorted subsets received about 0.2 ug genomic DNA, equal to 30,000 or so T cell genomes. The purified libraries were quantified using a Qubit 3.0 fluorometer, sized with a Bioanalyzer 2100, and then quantified again using the KAPA Library Quantification kit. Each immunoSEQ 96-well plate was sequenced on its own single-read 150-cycle Illumina NextSeq 550 flow cell. Under the source paper's analysis protocol: Because the immunoSEQ output included only junctional sequences and no quality scores, the filtering could not be the same as the filtering used for full-length reads. Sequences were annotated with PyIR, a Python wrapper for IgBLAST v1.9, and V/J genes and CDR3 were assigned using IMGT germline references. Reads with weak V/J assignments (E-value above 1e-6), missing CDR3, stop codons, out-of-frame junctions, or ambiguous translated residues were removed. V3J clonotypes were defined as sequences sharing the same inferred V gene, J gene, and CDR3 amino acid sequence. Percentage overlap between repertoires was computed as shared unique clonotypes divided by the size of the smaller repertoire. RTK rarefaction, the Chao1 estimator, and Recon v2.1 estimates of unobserved clonotypes were used to assess repertoire richness. OLGA was used to compute generation probabilities for all TCRbeta clonotypes that the gDNA method yielded from a few donors. Imported from immuneACCESS, the table was reduced by TCRdb to in-frame sequences with V and J called. These copies leave out some clones; in studies compared against another copy, an unresolved V gene accounts for under half, and the cause of the remainder is not known. That table is the source of V, J and clone size, and D and trimming were worked out from the DNA. Within this sample are about 2.4 million clones, with 80% to 95% of them counted one time only. Clones ranked in the top ten supply around 0.37% of the sample.

Trimming removed 5 bases from V and 6 bases from J; the gene matches leave 14 bases unexplained. From the cysteine up to the phenylalanine, the CDR3 has a length of 17 residues. CDR3 DNA only is kept here, 51 bases in frame from base 1. CDR1 and CDR2 are drawn from the germline V gene (reference sequence): MNHEY, SMNVEV. Healthy HIV-negative adults with no recently reported acute infections or vaccinations were included as donors. Every donor was a Caucasian adult living in Nashville, Tennessee, USA. CD4+ T cells were enriched by magnetic negative selection, after which naive cells were positively selected on CD45RA and the negative fraction was taken as the memory subset. Blood was collected by leukapheresis, and PBMCs were isolated by Ficoll-Histopaque density gradient centrifugation and then cryopreserved in liquid nitrogen vapor phase. Analytical flow cytometry was used to check the purity and quantity of each magnetically sorted T cell population. Each sorted fraction had its genomic DNA isolated and then quantified by UV absorbance on a Nanodrop 2000c.

Input material: naive CD4+ T cells from PBMCs. The meaning of the sample's cell subset or site label: CD45RA+ positively selected. This receptor was identified in a man aged 18 to 29 in good health. Some clones in this sample may be carry-over from other donors' samples. The chain links TRBV27 with TRBJ2-1; TRBD1 fits 9 bases in the junction. The bases are TGTGCCAGCAGTCAGGGGTTGTTCGGGACAGGGATCAATGAGCAGTTCTTC. Its product reads: CASSQGLFGTGINEQFF.